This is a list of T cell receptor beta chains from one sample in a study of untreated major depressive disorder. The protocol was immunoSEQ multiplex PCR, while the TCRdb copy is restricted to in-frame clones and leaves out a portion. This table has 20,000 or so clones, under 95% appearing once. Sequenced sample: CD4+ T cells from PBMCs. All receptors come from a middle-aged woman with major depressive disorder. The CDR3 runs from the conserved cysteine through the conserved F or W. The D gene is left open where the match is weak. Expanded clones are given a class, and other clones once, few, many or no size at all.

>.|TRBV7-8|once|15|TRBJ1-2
TGTGCCAGCAGCTTCGGGGTTGACAGGAGCTATGGCTACACCTTC
CASSFGVDRSYGYTF
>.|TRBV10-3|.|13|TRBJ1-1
TGTGCCATCAGAGAGGGTCGGCTTCTTACGGCTTTCTTT
CAIREGRLLTAFF
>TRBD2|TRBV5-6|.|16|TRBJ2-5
TGTGCCAGCAGCCTAGGGACTAGCGGGATTTTCGGGACCCAGTACTTC
CASSLGTSGIFGTQYF
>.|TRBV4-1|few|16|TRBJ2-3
TGCGCCAGCAGCGGAATCGGTTTCCTGGTCACAGATACGCAGTATTTT
CASSGIGFLVTDTQYF
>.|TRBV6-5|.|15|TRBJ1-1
TGTGCCAGCAGTTACTCGTATCGGGGAGGCACTGAAGCTTTCTTT
CASSYSYRGGTEAFF
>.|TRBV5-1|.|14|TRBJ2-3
TGCGCCAGCAGCTTGGGGGCTAGCACAGATACGCAGTATTTT
CASSLGASTDTQYF
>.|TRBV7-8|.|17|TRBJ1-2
TGTGCCAGCAGCTTACGTCAGGGGCGCTTAGGTCAGGATGGCTACACCTTC
CASSLRQGRLGQDGYTF
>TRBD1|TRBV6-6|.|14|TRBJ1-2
TGTGCCATCGCACAGGGGGCTAAGGTTTATGGCTACACCTTC
CAIAQGAKVYGYTF
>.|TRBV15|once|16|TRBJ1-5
TGTGCCACCAGCAGAGATCCACACGGTAGCAATCAGCCCCAGCATTTT
CATSRDPHGSNQPQHF
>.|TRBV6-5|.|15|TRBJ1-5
TGTGCCAGCAGTCCCATTCGGACCGGCAATCAGCCCCAGCATTTT
CASSPIRTGNQPQHF
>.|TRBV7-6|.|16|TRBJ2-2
TGTGCCAGCAGCTTAAGCCCCCCGGTGAACACCGGGGAGCTGTTTTTT
CASSLSPPVNTGELFF